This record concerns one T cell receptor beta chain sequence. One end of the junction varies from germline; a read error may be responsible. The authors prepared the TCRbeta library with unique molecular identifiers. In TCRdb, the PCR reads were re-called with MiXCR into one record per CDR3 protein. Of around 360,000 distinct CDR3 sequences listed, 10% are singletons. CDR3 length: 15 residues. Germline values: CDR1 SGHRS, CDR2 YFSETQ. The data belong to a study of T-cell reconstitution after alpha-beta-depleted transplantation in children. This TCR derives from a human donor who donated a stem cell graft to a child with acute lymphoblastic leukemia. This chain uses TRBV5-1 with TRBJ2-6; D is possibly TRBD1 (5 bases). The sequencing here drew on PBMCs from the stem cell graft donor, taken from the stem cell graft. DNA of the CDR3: TGCGCCAGCAGCTTGGAGCTCTCTGGGGCCAACGGCCTGACTTTC. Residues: CASSLELSGANGLTF.